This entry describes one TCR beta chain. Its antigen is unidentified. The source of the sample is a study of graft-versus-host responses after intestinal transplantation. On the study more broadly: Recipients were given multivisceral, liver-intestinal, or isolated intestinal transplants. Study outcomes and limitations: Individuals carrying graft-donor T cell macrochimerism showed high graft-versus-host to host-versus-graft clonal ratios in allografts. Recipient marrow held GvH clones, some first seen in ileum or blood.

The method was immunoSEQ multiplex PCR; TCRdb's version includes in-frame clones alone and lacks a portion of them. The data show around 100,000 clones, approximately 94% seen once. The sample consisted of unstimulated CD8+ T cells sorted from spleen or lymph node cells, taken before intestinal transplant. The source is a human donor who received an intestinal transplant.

CDR3 coding DNA: TGTGCCAGCAGCAAGCCCCCGGGACAGGGGATGTATAGCAATCAGCCCCAGCATTTT. This sequence encodes CASSKPPGQGMYSNQPQHF. V and J are TRBV21-1 and TRBJ1-5; no DNA check was done on the table's D call, TRBD1. TRBV21-1 is a known pseudogene. The CDR3 sequence is 19 residues long.